The sequence of this TCR beta chain was determined in a study of PD-1 blockade in mismatch repair-deficient tumors. Study as a whole: Patients had some twelve mismatch repair-deficient cancer types, all previously treated and progressing.

Every patient had mismatch repair deficiency by PCR or immunohistochemistry. TCR sequencing covered a few patients who responded to pembrolizumab. Sequencing was performed with immunoSEQ multiplex PCR; in TCRdb, only in-frame clones are kept and a portion is missing. The sample lists fewer than 100,000 clones, 81% occurring once. The CDR3 runs 17 residues. Germline V gives CDR1 LGHNA, CDR2 YSLEER. Between the trimmed V and J ends, which lost 0 bases and 5 bases, there was a span of 17 bases. This sequence was found in an adult with mismatch repair-deficient cancer. The chain uses TRBV4-3 and TRBJ1-5, with D possibly matching TRBD1 (6 bases). The sequencing used peripheral blood, collected 12 weeks after starting pembrolizumab. CDR3: CASSQEYRGLIDQPQHF. The CDR3 DNA reads TGCGCCAGCAGCCAAGAGTATCGGGGGCTCATAGATCAGCCCCAGCATTTT.